This T cell receptor (beta chain) was obtained from a study of regulatory and conventional T cells in RAG deficiency. V shed 6 bases and J shed 1 base, with 9 bases lying between them. Germline values: CDR1 SGHTA, CDR2 FQGTGA. CDR3 size: 13 residues. This clone was observed a single time. The data were produced by immunoSEQ multiplex PCR, yet TCRdb's version contains in-frame clones alone and is incomplete. The repertoire has about 1,000 clones, around 81% of them found once; the top ten carry about 16%. This TCR was recovered from a human donor with RAG deficiency presenting as severe combined immunodeficiency. V and J are TRBV7-3 and TRBJ1-1, with unresolved D. Material for sequencing was CD8+ T cells sorted from blood. The CDR3 DNA reads TGTGCCAGCAGTTACTCAGCGAACACTGAAGCTTTCTTT. It is translated as CASSYSANTEAFF. Complete variable domain (other parts from reference TRBV7-3 and TRBJ1-1): GAGVSQTPSNKVTEKGKYVELRCDPISGHTALYWYRQSLGQGPEFLIYFQGTGAADDSGLPNDRFFAVRPEGSVSTLKIQRTERGDSAVYLCASSYSANTEAFFGQGTRLTVV.